Listed below are T cell receptor beta chains from one sample, sequenced in a study of PD-1 and CTLA-4 blockade in melanoma. Assay: immunoSEQ multiplex PCR; the TCRdb copy retains only in-frame clones and omits some. The sample includes 15,000 to 20,000 clones, roughly 73% seen only once; the top ten take about 15%. This sample comprised CD8+ T cells from peripheral blood, obtained before anti-PD-1 treatment. These receptors came from a human donor with melanoma. Each CDR3 is given with its conserved first and last residue. D genes are given only for firm matches. Only some rows state a clone size, as once, few, many or a class for expanded clones.

D | J | size | V | CDR3 | DNA
NA | TRBJ2-6 | NA | TRBV18 | CASSPLASGANVLTF | TGTGCCAGCTCACCACTGGCCTCTGGGGCCAACGTCCTGACTTTC
NA | TRBJ1-1 | few | TRBV27 | CASSSTGWYTEAFF | TGTGCCAGCAGCTCTACAGGGTGGTACACTGAAGCTTTCTTT
NA | TRBJ2-7 | NA | TRBV28 | CASSANRGVEQYF | TGTGCCAGCAGTGCGAACCGAGGGGTCGAGCAGTACTTC
NA | TRBJ1-1 | once | TRBV2 | CASSGQVMNTEAFF | TGTGCCAGCAGCGGCCAGGTCATGAACACTGAAGCTTTCTTT
TRBD2 | TRBJ2-7 | NA | TRBV10-2 | CASTPLAGAPGEQYF | TGCGCCAGCACCCCCTTAGCGGGAGCCCCGGGGGAGCAGTACTTC
NA | TRBJ2-1 | once | TRBV27 | CASSLAGIEQFF | TGTGCCAGCAGTTTGGCGGGGATTGAGCAGTTCTTC
TRBD1 | TRBJ1-5 | NA | TRBV19 | CASSIGTGPQPQHF | TGTGCCAGTAGTATAGGGACAGGGCCTCAGCCCCAGCATTTT
NA | TRBJ1-1 | NA | TRBV18 | CASWMGGDTEAFF | TGTGCCAGCTGGATGGGGGGCGACACTGAAGCTTTCTTT
TRBD1 | TRBJ1-5 | NA | TRBV6-2/TRBV6-3 | CASSPTGTGEPQHF | TGTGCCAGCAGTCCGACCGGGACAGGGGAGCCCCAGCATTTT
NA | TRBJ1-2 | NA | TRBV2 | CASSETVWDGANYGYTF | TGTGCCAGCAGTGAAACAGTCTGGGACGGAGCTAACTATGGCTACACCTTC
NA | TRBJ2-1 | NA | TRBV6-4 | CASSDRPNNEQFF | TGTGCCAGCAGTGACAGACCGAACAATGAGCAGTTCTTC
NA | TRBJ2-7 | NA | TRBV11-3 | CASSLDWDDSSYEQYF | TGTGCCAGCAGCTTGGATTGGGATGACAGCTCCTACGAGCAGTACTTC
NA | TRBJ1-1 | NA | TRBV4-1 | CASSQGVSGSEAFF | TGCGCCAGCAGCCAAGGGGTAAGCGGGTCTGAAGCTTTCTTT
NA | TRBJ2-2 | few | TRBV12-3/TRBV12-4 | CAGLTWTGELFF | TGTGCCGGACTAACATGGACCGGGGAGCTGTTTTTT
TRBD1 | TRBJ2-7 | NA | TRBV2 | CASSARTGTGGEQYF | TGTGCCAGCAGTGCGCGCACCGGGACAGGGGGCGAGCAGTACTTC
NA | TRBJ2-5 | NA | TRBV7-9 | CASSLGATLRGETQYF | TGTGCCAGCAGCTTAGGGGCCACCCTCCGTGGAGAGACCCAGTACTTC
NA | TRBJ2-1 | once | TRBV11-3 | CASSWGYGGEQFF | TGTGCCAGCAGCTGGGGGTACGGGGGAGAGCAGTTCTTC
TRBD2 | TRBJ2-3 | NA | TRBV7-9 | CASSYSGGALDTQYF | TGTGCCAGCAGCTATAGCGGGGGGGCCCTAGATACGCAGTATTTT
NA | TRBJ2-6 | NA | TRBV19 | CASLASYSGANVLTF | TGTGCCAGTCTAGCGAGTTACTCTGGGGCCAACGTCCTGACTTTC
NA | TRBJ2-1 | NA | TRBV14 | CASSLGGRTEQFF | TGTGCCAGCAGCCTGGGGGGGCGAACCGAGCAGTTCTTC
NA | TRBJ2-6 | once | TRBV4-1 | CASSYVHSGANVLTF | TGCGCCAGCAGTTACGTGCACTCTGGGGCCAACGTCCTGACTTTC
NA | TRBJ1-1 | NA | TRBV19 | CASAWGGNTEAFF | TGTGCCAGCGCCTGGGGCGGGAACACTGAAGCTTTCTTT
TRBD2 | TRBJ2-7 | NA | TRBV4-1 | CASSNLAGAIYEQYF | TGCGCCAGCAGCAACCTGGCGGGAGCCATTTACGAGCAGTACTTC
NA | TRBJ1-5 | NA | TRBV6-6 | CASSDYRERADEPQHF | TGTGCCAGCAGTGACTACAGGGAGCGAGCCGACGAGCCCCAGCATTTT
NA | TRBJ1-1 | NA | TRBV30 | CAWSVRVNTEAFF | TGTGCCTGGAGTGTACGGGTGAACACTGAAGCTTTCTTT
NA | TRBJ1-6 | NA | TRBV7-6 | CASSEEVGGYNSPLHF | TGTGCCAGCAGCGAAGAAGTAGGGGGCTATAATTCACCCCTCCACTTT
NA | TRBJ1-1 | NA | TRBV7-9 | CASSLSDTEAFF | TGTGCCAGCAGCTTATCTGACACTGAAGCTTTCTTT
TRBD1 | TRBJ2-7 | once | TRBV4-1 | CASSLTGGSYEQYF | TGCGCCAGCAGCCTGACAGGGGGCTCCTACGAGCAGTACTTC
NA | TRBJ1-5 | NA | TRBV6-5 | CASSYSISLNQPQHF | TGTGCCAGCAGTTACTCGATAAGCCTGAATCAGCCCCAGCATTTT
TRBD1 | TRBJ1-3 | NA | TRBV6-5 | CASSQGASSGNTIYF | TGTGCCAGCAGTCAGGGGGCGAGCTCTGGAAACACCATATATTTT
NA | TRBJ2-7 | medium-sized | TRBV6-2/TRBV6-3 | CASSAGPLYEQYF | TGTGCCAGCAGCGCAGGGCCACTCTACGAGCAGTACTTC
NA | TRBJ1-1 | NA | TRBV23-1 | CASSQNEAFF | TGCGCCAGCAGTCAAAATGAAGCTTTCTTT
TRBD2 | TRBJ2-3 | NA | TRBV27 | CASSFLGSLAGGKADTQYF | TGTGCCAGCAGCTTCCTGGGGTCGCTAGCGGGAGGGAAGGCAGATACGCAGTATTTT
TRBD1 | TRBJ1-1 | few | TRBV11-3 | CASRPDRGDTEAFF | TGTGCCAGCAGACCTGACAGGGGTGACACTGAAGCTTTCTTT
NA | TRBJ2-7 | NA | TRBV5-5 | CASSYYGSEGAEQYF | TGTGCCAGCAGCTACTATGGGTCAGAGGGCGCAGAGCAGTACTTC
NA | TRBJ1-3 | NA | TRBV6-1 | CASSEGPSGNTIYF | TGTGCCAGCAGTGAAGGTCCATCTGGAAACACCATATATTTT
NA | TRBJ2-7 | NA | TRBV4-2 | CASSTVWGNEQYF | TGTGCCAGCAGCACCGTTTGGGGTAACGAGCAGTACTTC
NA | TRBJ2-3 | NA | TRBV6-5 | CASSPGTSSGTQYF | TGTGCCAGCAGCCCCGGGACCAGCAGCGGCACGCAGTATTTT
TRBD2 | TRBJ2-1 | NA | TRBV4-1 | CASSLGTSGGNEQFF | TGCGCCAGCAGCCTCGGGACTAGCGGGGGCAATGAGCAGTTCTTC
TRBD1 | TRBJ2-5 | NA | TRBV5-1 | CASSLKTGGGETQYF | TGCGCCAGCAGCTTGAAGACAGGGGGAGGAGAGACCCAGTACTTC
NA | TRBJ1-4 | NA | TRBV5-1 | CASSSLAGEGEKLFF | TGCGCCAGCAGCTCCTTAGCGGGGGAAGGAGAAAAACTGTTTTTT
NA | TRBJ2-1 | NA | TRBV5-1 | CASSYRLWDEQFF | TGCGCCAGCAGCTACCGTCTGTGGGATGAGCAGTTCTTC
NA | TRBJ2-7 | NA | TRBV5-5 | CASSLAAGGSYEQYF | TGTGCCAGCAGCTTGGCCGCCGGGGGCTCCTACGAGCAGTACTTC
TRBD1 | TRBJ2-1 | NA | TRBV10-1 | CASSGWTGATYNEQFF | TGCGCCAGCAGTGGGTGGACAGGGGCCACCTACAATGAGCAGTTCTTC
TRBD2 | TRBJ2-3 | NA | TRBV3-1/TRBV3-2 | CASSQGLTVAGDTDTQYF | TGTGCCAGCAGCCAAGGATTGACGGTAGCGGGGGACACAGATACGCAGTATTTT
TRBD1 | TRBJ2-3 | few | TRBV7-6 | CASSFMLGQGSSTDTQYF | TGTGCCAGCAGCTTTATGTTGGGACAGGGATCTAGCACAGATACGCAGTATTTT
TRBD2 | TRBJ2-1 | NA | TRBV27 | CASSSGTSGYNEQFF | TGTGCCAGCAGTTCCGGGACTAGCGGGTACAATGAGCAGTTCTTC
NA | TRBJ1-3 | NA | TRBV19 | CATGGGNTIYF | TGTGCCACGGGCGGAGGAAACACCATATATTTT
NA | TRBJ1-6 | NA | TRBV12-5 | CASGPARTDSYNSPLHF | TGTGCTAGTGGTCCGGCCCGGACAGACTCCTATAATTCACCCCTCCACTTT
TRBD1 | TRBJ2-2 | NA | TRBV24-1 | CATSPGGTNTGELFF | TGTGCCACCAGTCCAGGGGGCACGAACACCGGGGAGCTGTTTTTT
NA | TRBJ1-2 | medium-sized | TRBV3-1/TRBV3-2 | CASSQESQGLNYGYTF | TGTGCCAGCAGCCAAGAGTCCCAGGGCCTTAACTATGGCTACACCTTC
NA | TRBJ2-1 | NA | TRBV6-1 | CASGDSSNNEQFF | TGTGCCAGCGGTGACAGTTCGAACAATGAGCAGTTCTTC
TRBD2 | TRBJ2-2 | few | TRBV29-1 | CSVWGGLNTGELFF | TGCAGCGTCTGGGGGGGGTTGAACACCGGGGAGCTGTTTTTT
NA | TRBJ1-3 | medium-sized | TRBV11-2 | CASSLEVLDTIYF | TGTGCCAGCAGCTTAGAGGTGTTAGACACCATATATTTT